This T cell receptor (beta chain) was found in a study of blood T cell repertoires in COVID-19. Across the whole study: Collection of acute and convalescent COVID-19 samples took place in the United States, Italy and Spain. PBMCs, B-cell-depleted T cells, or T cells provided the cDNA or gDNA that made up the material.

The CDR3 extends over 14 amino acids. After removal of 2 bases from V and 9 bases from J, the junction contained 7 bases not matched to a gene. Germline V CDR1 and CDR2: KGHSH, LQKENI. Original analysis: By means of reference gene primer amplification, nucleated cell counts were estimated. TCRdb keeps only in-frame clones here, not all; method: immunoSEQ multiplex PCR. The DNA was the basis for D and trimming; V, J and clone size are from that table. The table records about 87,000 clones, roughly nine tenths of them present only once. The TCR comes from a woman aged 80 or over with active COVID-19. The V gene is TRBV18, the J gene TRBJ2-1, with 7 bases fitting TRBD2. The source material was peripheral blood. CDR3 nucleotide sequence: TGTGCCAGCTCACCATCCCAGCGGGACGGTGAGCAGTTCTTC. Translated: CASSPSQRDGEQFF. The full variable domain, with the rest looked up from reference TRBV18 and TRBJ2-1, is NAGVMQNPRHLVRRRGQEARLRCSPMKGHSHVYWYRQLPEEGLKFMVYLQKENIIDESGMPKERFSAEFPKEGPSILRIQQVVRGDSAAYFCASSPSQRDGEQFFGPGTRLTVL.